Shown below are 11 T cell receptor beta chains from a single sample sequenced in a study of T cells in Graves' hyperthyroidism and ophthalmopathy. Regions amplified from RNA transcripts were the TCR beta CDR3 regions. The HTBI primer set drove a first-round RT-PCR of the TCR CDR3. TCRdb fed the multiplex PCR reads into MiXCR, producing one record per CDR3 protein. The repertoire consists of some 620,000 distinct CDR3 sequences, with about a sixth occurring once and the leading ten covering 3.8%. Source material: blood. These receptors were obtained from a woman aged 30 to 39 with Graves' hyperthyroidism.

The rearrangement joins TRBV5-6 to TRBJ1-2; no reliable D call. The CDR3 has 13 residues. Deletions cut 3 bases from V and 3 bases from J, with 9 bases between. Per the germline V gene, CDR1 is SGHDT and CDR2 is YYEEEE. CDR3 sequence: CASSSLSYYGYTF. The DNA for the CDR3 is TGTGCCAGCAGCTCCTTGAGTTACTATGGCTACACCTTC.

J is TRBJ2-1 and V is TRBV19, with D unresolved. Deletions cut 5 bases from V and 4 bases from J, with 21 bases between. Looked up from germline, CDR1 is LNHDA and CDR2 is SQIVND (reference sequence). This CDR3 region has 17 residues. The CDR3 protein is CASSRRNPSPIYNEQFF. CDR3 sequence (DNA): TGTGCCAGTAGTCGCCGCAACCCAAGCCCAATTTACAATGAGCAGTTCTTC.

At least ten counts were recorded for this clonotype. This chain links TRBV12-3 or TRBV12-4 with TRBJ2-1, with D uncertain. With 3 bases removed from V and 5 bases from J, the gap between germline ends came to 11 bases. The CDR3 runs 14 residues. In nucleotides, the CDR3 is TGTGCCAGCAGTTTCGACTTTAGACACAATGAGCAGTTCTTC. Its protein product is CASSFDFRHNEQFF.

In nucleotides, the CDR3 is TGTGCCAGCAGGGAGGACACAACCTACGAGCAGTACTTC. Translation: CASREDTTYEQYF. V gene TRBV12-3 or TRBV12-4 combines with J gene TRBJ2-7, with D perhaps TRBD1 or TRBD2 (5 bases each). V was clipped by 6 bases and J by 2 bases, with 11 bases between them. There are 13 residues in the CDR3.

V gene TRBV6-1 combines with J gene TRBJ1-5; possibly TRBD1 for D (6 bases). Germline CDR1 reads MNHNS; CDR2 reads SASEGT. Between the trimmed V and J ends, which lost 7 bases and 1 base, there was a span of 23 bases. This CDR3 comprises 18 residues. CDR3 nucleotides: TGTGCCAGCAATGGCCGCAGTGGGGCGGGACAAAGCAATCAGCCCCAGCATTTT. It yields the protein CASNGRSGAGQSNQPQHF.

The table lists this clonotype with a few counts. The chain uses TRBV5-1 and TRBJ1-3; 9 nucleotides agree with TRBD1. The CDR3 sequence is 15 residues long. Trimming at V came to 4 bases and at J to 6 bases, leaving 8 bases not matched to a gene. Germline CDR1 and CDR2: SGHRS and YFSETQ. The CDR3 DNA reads TGCGCCAGCAGCGTGGGACAGGGACTACTAAACACCATATATTTT. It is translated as CASSVGQGLLNTIYF.

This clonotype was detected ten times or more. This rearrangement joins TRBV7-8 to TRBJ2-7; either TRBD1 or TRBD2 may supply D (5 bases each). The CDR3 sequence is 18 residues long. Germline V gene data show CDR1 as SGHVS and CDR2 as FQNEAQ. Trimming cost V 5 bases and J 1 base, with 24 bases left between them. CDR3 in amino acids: CASSVRYLRGRRSYEQYF. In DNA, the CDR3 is TGTGCCAGCAGCGTAAGATATCTTAGGGGACGTAGATCCTACGAGCAGTACTTC.

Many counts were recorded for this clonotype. The CDR3 is CASSLYAGGPSSYNEQFF. CDR3 sequence (DNA): TGTGCCAGCAGTTTATACGCGGGAGGGCCGAGCTCCTACAATGAGCAGTTCTTC. The genes are TRBV27 and TRBJ2-1; 9 nucleotides match TRBD2. Germline V gives CDR1 MNHEY, CDR2 SMNVEV (reference sequence). J was trimmed by 0 bases and V by 1 base; bases with no gene match: 7. The CDR3 length is 18 residues.

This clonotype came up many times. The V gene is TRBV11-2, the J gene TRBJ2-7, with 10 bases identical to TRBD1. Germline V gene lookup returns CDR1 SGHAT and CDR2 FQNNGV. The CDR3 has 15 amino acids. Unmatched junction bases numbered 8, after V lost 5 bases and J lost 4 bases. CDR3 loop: CASSPDRGRGYEQYF. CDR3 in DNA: TGTGCCAGCAGCCCCGACAGGGGGCGCGGGTACGAGCAGTACTTC.

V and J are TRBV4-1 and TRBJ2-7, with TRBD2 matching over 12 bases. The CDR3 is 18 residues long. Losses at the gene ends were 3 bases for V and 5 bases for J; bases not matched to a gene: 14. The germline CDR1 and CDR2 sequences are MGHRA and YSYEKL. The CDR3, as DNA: TGCGCCAGCAGCCATGAACCTCCGACTAGCGGGAGTAGGAACGAGCAGTACTTC. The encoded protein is CASSHEPPTSGSRNEQYF.

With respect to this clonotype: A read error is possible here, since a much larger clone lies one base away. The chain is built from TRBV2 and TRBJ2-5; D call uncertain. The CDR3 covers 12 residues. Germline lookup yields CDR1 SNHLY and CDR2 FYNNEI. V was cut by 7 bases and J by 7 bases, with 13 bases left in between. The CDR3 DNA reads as TGTGCCAGCAATGACCGTGTCGGGACCCAGTACTTC. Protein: CASNDRVGTQYF. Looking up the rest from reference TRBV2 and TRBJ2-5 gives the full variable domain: EPEVTQTPSHQVTQMGQEVILRCVPISNHLYFYWYRQILGQKVEFLVSFYNNEISEKSEIFDDQFSVERPDGSNFTLKIRSTKLEDSAMYFCASNDRVGTQYFGPGTRLLVL.